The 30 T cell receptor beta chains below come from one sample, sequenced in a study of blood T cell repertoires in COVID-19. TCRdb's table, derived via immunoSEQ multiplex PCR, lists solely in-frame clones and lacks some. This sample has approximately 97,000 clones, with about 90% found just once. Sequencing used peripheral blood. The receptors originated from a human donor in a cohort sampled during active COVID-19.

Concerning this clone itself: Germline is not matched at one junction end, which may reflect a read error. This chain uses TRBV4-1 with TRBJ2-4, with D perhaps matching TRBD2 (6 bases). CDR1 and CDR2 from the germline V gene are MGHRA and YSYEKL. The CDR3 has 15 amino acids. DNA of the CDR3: TGCGCCAGCAGGCAAGGCTGGGGCGGCGGGGACATTCAGTACTTC. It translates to CASRQGWGGGDIQYF.

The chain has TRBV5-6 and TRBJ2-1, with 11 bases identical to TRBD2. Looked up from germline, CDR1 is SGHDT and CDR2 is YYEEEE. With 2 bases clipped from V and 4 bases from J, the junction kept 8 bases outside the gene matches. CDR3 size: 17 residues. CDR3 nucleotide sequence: TGTGCCAGCAGCTTAGGATGGGGGACTAGCGGATACAATGAGCAGTTCTTC. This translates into CASSLGWGTSGYNEQFF.

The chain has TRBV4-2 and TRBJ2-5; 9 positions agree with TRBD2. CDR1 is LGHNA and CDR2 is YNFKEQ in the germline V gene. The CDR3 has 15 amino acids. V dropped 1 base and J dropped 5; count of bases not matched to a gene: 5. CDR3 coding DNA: TGTGCCAGCAGCCAAGCGGCGGGAGGGGTGGAGACCCAGTACTTC. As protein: CASSQAAGGVETQYF.

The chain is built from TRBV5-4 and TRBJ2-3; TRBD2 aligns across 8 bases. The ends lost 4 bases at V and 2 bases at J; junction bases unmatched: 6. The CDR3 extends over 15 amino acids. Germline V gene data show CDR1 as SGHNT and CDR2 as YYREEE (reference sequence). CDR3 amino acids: CASSPGLATTDTQYF. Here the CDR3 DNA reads TGTGCCAGCAGCCCCGGACTAGCAACCACAGATACGCAGTATTTT.

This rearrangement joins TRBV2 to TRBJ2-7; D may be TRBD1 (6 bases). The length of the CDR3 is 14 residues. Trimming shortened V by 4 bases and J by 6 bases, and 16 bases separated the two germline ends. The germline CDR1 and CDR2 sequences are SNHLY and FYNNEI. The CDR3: CASSGQGRPGEQYF. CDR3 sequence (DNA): TGTGCCAGCAGTGGGCAGGGGCGCCCCGGCGAGCAGTACTTC.

CDR3 DNA sequence: TGTGCCAGCAGTCGCCGGCAGGGAGGCTGGGAGCAGTACTTC. Protein: CASSRRQGGWEQYF. J is TRBJ2-7 and V is TRBV27; weak D call: TRBD2 (6 bases). This CDR3 comprises 14 residues. CDR1 and CDR2 from the germline V gene are MNHEY and SMNVEV (reference sequence). V gave up 5 bases and J gave up 7 bases, with 18 bases separating them.

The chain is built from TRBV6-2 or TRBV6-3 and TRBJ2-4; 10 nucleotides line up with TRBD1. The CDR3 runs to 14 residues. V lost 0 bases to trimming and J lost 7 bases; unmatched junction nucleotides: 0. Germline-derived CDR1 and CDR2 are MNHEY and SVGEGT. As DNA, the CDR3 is TGTGCCAGCAGTTACTCGGGACAGGGGAACATTCAGTACTTC. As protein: CASSYSGQGNIQYF.

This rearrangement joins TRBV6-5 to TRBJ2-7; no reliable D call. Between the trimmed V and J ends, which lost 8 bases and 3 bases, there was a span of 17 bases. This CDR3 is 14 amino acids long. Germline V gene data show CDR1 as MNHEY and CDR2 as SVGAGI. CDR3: CASFHPGGSYEQYF. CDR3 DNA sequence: TGTGCCAGCTTTCACCCTGGTGGCAGCTACGAGCAGTACTTC.

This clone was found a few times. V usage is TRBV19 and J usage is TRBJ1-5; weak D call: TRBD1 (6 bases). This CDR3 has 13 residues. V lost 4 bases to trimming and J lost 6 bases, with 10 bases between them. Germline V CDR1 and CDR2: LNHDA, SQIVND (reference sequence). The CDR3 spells CASSTQGFQPQHF. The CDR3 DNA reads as TGTGCCAGTAGTACACAGGGATTTCAGCCCCAGCATTTT.

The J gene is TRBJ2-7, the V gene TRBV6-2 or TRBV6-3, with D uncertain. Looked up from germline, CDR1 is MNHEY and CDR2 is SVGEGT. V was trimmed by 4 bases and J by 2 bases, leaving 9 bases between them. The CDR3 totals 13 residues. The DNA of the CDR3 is TGTGCCAGCAGTTTATCGGTCGCCTACGAGCAGTACTTC. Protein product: CASSLSVAYEQYF.

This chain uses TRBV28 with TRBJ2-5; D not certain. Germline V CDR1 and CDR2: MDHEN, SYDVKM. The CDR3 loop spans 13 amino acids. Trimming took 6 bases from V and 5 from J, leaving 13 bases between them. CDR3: CASRSPIRETQYF. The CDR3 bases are TGTGCCAGCAGATCTCCCATTCGGGAGACCCAGTACTTC.

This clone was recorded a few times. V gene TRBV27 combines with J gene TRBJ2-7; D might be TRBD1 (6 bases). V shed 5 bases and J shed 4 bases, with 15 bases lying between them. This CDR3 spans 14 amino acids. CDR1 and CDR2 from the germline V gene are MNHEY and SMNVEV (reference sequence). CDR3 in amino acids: CASSLTVQGYEQYF. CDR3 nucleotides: TGTGCCAGCAGTCTTACCGTACAGGGATACGAGCAGTACTTC.

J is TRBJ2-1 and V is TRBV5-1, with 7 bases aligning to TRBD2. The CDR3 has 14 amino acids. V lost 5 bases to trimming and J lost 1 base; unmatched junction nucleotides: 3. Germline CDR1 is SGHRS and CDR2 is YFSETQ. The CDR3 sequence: CASRGGSSYNEQFF. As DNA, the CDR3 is TGCGCCAGCAGGGGCGGGAGTTCCTACAATGAGCAGTTCTTC.

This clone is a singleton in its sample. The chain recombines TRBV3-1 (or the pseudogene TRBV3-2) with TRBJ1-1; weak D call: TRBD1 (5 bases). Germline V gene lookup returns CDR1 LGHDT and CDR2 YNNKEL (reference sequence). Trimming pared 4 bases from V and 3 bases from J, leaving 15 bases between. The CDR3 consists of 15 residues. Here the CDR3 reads CASSPKGISYTEAFF. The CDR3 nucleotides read TGTGCCAGCAGCCCAAAGGGGATCTCGTACACTGAAGCTTTCTTT.

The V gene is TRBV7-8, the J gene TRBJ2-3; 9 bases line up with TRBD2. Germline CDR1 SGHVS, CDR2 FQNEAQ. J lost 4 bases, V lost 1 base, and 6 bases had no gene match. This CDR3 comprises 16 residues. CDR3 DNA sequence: TGTGCCAGCAGCTTAGTCGCGGGAGGGAGCGCAGATACGCAGTATTTT. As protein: CASSLVAGGSADTQYF. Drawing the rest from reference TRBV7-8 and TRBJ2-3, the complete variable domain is GAGVSQSPRYKVAKRGQDVALRCDPISGHVSLFWYQQALGQGPEFLTYFQNEAQLDKSGLPSDRFFAERPEGSVSTLKIQRTQQEDSAVYLCASSLVAGGSADTQYFGPGTRLTVL.

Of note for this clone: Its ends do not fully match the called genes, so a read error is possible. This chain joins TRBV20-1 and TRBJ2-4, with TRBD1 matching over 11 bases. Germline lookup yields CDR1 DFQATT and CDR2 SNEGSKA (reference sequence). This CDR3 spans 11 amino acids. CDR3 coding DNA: TGCAGTGCGCCGACCGGGACAGGGGGGATCTTC. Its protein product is CSAPTGTGGIF.

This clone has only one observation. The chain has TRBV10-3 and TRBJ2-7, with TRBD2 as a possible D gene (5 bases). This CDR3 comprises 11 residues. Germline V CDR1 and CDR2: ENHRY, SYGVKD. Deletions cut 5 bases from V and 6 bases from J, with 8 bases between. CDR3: CAISTSSEQYF. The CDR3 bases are TGTGCCATCAGTACTAGTTCCGAGCAGTACTTC.

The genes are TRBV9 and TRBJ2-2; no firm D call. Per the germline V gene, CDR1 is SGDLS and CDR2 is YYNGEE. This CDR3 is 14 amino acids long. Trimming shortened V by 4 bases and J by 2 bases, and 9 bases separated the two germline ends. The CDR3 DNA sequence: TGTGCCAGCAGCAAACCACATAACACCGGGGAGCTGTTTTTT. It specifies CASSKPHNTGELFF.

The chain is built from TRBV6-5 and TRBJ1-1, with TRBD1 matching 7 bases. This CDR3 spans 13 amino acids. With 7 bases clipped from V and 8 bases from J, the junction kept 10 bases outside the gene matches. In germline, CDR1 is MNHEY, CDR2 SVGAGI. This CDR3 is CASTLMRGQEAFF. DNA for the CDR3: TGTGCCAGCACCCTAATGAGGGGGCAAGAAGCTTTCTTT.

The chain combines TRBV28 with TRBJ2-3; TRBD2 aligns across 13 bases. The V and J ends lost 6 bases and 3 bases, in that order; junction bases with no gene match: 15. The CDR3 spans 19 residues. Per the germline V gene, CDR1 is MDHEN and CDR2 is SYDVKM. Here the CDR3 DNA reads TGTGCCAGCAGCGACCGGCAGGGACTAGCGGGACGGGGGACAGATACGCAGTATTTT. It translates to CASSDRQGLAGRGTDTQYF.

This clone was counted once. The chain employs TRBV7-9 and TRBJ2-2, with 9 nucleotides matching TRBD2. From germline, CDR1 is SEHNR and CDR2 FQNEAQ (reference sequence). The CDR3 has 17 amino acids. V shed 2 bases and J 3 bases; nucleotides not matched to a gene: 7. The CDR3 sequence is CASSLFGGRAYTGELFF. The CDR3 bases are TGTGCCAGCAGCTTATTTGGCGGGAGGGCCTACACCGGGGAGCTGTTTTTT.

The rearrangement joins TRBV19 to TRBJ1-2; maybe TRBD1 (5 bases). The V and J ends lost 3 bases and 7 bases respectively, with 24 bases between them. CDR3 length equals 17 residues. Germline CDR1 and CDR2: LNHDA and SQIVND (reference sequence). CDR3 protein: CASSIFFVGRAGSGYTF. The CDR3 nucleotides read TGTGCCAGTAGTATTTTTTTTGTGGGCAGGGCTGGTAGTGGCTACACCTTC. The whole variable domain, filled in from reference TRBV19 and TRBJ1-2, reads DGGITQSPKYLFRKEGQNVTLSCEQNLNHDAMYWYRQDPGQGLRLIYYSQIVNDFQKGDIAEGYSVSREKKESFPLTVTSAQKNPTAFYLCASSIFFVGRAGSGYTFGSGTRLTVV.

The CDR3: CASSASAVYEQYF. The CDR3 nucleotides are TGTGCCAGCAGTGCTAGCGCCGTCTACGAGCAGTACTTC. The chain is built from TRBV2 and TRBJ2-7; possibly TRBD2 for D (6 bases). V lost 4 bases to trimming and J lost 3 bases, with 10 bases between them. This CDR3 has 13 residues. Germline V gives CDR1 SNHLY, CDR2 FYNNEI.

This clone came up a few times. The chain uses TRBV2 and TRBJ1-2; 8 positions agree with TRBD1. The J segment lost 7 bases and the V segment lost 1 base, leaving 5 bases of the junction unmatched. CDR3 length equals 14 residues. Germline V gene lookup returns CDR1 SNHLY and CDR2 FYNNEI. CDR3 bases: TGTGCCAGCAGTGAAGTGGACAGGGTCCGTGGCTACACCTTC. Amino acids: CASSEVDRVRGYTF.

The CDR3, as DNA: TGTGCCAGCAAGAAGACCCCGGGGGGTTGGCTGTTTTTT. Protein product: CASKKTPGGWLFF. V usage is TRBV6-5 and J usage is TRBJ1-4; D is possibly TRBD1 (5 bases). There are 13 residues in the CDR3. V was trimmed by 7 bases and J by 14 bases, leaving 20 bases between them. Germline lookup yields CDR1 MNHEY and CDR2 SVGAGI.

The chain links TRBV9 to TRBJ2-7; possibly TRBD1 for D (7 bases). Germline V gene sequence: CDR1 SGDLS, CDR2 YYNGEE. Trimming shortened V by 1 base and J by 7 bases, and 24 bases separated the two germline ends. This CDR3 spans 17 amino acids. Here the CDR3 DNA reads TGTGCCAGCAGCGTAATTGTGGGAGGCACAGGGGATGGGGAGCAGTACTTC. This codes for CASSVIVGGTGDGEQYF.

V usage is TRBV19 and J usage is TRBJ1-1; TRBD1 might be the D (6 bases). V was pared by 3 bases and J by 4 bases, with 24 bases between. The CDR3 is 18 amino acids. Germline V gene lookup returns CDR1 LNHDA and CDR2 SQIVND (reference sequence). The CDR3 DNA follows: TGTGCCAGTAGTATTGACGTGGAGCAGGGGCTATGGGGCACTGAAGCTTTCTTT. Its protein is CASSIDVEQGLWGTEAFF.

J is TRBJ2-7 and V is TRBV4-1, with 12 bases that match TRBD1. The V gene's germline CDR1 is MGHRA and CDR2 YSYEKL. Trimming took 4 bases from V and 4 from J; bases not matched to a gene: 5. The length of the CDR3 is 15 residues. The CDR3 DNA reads TGCGCCAGCAGCCTCCGGGACAGGGGGCCTTACGAGCAGTACTTC. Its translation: CASSLRDRGPYEQYF.

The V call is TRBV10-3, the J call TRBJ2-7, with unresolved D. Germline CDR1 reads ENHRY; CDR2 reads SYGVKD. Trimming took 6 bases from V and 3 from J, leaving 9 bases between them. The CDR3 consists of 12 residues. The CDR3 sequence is CAISADNYEQYF. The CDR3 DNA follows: TGTGCCATCAGCGCAGACAACTACGAGCAGTACTTC.

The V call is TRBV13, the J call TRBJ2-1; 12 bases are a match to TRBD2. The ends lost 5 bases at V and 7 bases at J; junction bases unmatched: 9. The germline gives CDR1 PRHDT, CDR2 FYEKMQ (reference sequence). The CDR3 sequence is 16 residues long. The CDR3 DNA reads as TGTGCCAGCAGCCCACTTTGGACTAGCGGGATAAATGAGCAGTTCTTC. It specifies CASSPLWTSGINEQFF.